This is a list of T cell receptor beta chains from one sample in a study of CD4 T cells in relation to SARS-CoV-2 and coronaviruses. Produced via immunoSEQ multiplex PCR; TCRdb's table is partial and in-frame only. The table lists 20,000 to 25,000 clones, about 80% of them singletons. These receptors are not linked to any known antigen. The sample consisted of CD4+ T cells from PBMCs, cultured in vitro. The receptors stem from a human donor in good health. CDR3s include the opening cysteine and the closing phenylalanine or tryptophan. A D gene is named only where the DNA matches it firmly. Rows may omit the clone size; those that give it use once, few, many or a size class.

CASSLRLTVQAGNTIYF	TGTGCCAGCAGCTTAAGGCTGACAGTCCAAGCTGGAAACACCATATATTTT	.	.	TRBV7-8	TRBJ1-3
CASSILGQGGNEQFF	TGTGCCAGTAGTATCCTTGGACAGGGGGGCAATGAGCAGTTCTTC	.	TRBD1	TRBV19	TRBJ2-1
CASSLVTDTQYF	TGTGCCAGCAGCTTAGTAACAGATACGCAGTATTTT	.	.	TRBV11-2	TRBJ2-3
CASSQDFGGRGPQHF	TGTGCCAGCAGCCAAGATTTTGGGGGACGGGGGCCCCAGCATTTT	.	.	TRBV3-1/TRBV3-2	TRBJ1-5
CASSQDGGPGYGYTF	TGTGCCAGCAGCCAAGATGGGGGCCCAGGCTATGGCTACACCTTC	.	.	TRBV3-1/TRBV3-2	TRBJ1-2
CASSLRRENTEAFF	TGTGCCAGTAGTTTACGTCGGGAGAACACTGAAGCTTTCTTT	.	.	TRBV19	TRBJ1-1
CASSLASGTAEQFF	TGTGCCAGCAGCTTAGCCTCCGGGACAGCTGAGCAGTTCTTC	few	TRBD1	TRBV13	TRBJ2-1
CASSLNGLATYNEQFF	TGTGCCAGCAGCTTGAACGGACTAGCCACCTACAATGAGCAGTTCTTC	.	TRBD2	TRBV7-3	TRBJ2-1
CASSSRDRAGTNEKLFF	TGCGCCAGCAGCTCTCGGGACAGGGCTGGAACTAATGAAAAACTGTTTTTT	.	TRBD1	TRBV5-1	TRBJ1-4
CSASRGAGYNEQFF	TGCAGTGCTAGTCGGGGGGCAGGGTACAATGAGCAGTTCTTC	.	.	TRBV20-1	TRBJ2-1
CASSPIAKREGEQYF	TGTGCCAGCTCACCTATAGCCAAGCGGGAGGGCGAGCAGTACTTC	.	TRBD2	TRBV18	TRBJ2-7
CASSSGLHRNNEQFF	TGTGCCAGCAGCTCCGGACTCCACCGTAACAATGAGCAGTTCTTC	.	.	TRBV9	TRBJ2-1
CASSGGRAVGGQYF	TGTGCCAGCAGTGGGGGGAGGGCAGTGGGGGGGCAGTACTTC	.	TRBD2	TRBV2	TRBJ2-7
CASDPGGGNEQFF	TGTGCCAGCGACCCTGGAGGGGGCAATGAGCAGTTCTTC	.	.	TRBV12-3/TRBV12-4	TRBJ2-1
CASSITGGTGANVLTF	TGTGCCAGTAGTATAACCGGAGGGACTGGGGCCAACGTCCTGACTTTC	.	.	TRBV19	TRBJ2-6
CATSGQNEQFF	TGTGCCACTTCCGGTCAAAATGAGCAGTTCTTC	.	.	TRBV24-1	TRBJ2-1
CASSESGWLAGNEQFF	TGCGCCAGCAGTGAGTCGGGTTGGCTAGCGGGAAATGAGCAGTTCTTC	.	TRBD2	TRBV10-2	TRBJ2-1
CASRRGTANTEAFF	TGTGCCAGCCGACGAGGGACGGCGAACACTGAAGCTTTCTTT	.	.	TRBV3-1/TRBV3-2	TRBJ1-1
CASSLAQTYGYTF	TGTGCCAGCAGCTTGGCGCAGACCTATGGCTACACCTTC	.	.	TRBV5-4	TRBJ1-2
CASSATGRFTGELFF	TGTGCCAGCAGCGCAACCGGGAGGTTCACCGGGGAGCTGTTTTTT	.	TRBD2	TRBV4-2	TRBJ2-2
CASNPTGAHGPQHF	TGTGCCAGTAACCCGACGGGGGCCCATGGGCCCCAGCATTTT	.	.	TRBV19	TRBJ1-5
CASSLGGTGSQPQHF	TGTGCCAGCAGCTTGGGTGGGACAGGGAGTCAGCCCCAGCATTTT	.	TRBD1	TRBV5-4	TRBJ1-5
CASSLGGQGREKLFF	TGCGCCAGCAGCTTGGGAGGACAGGGAAGGGAAAAACTGTTTTTT	once	TRBD1	TRBV5-1	TRBJ1-4
CASSTGQEGTYEQYF	TGCGCCAGCAGCACCGGACAGGAAGGAACCTACGAGCAGTACTTC	few	TRBD1	TRBV5-1	TRBJ2-7
CASSLGAGRETQYF	TGTGCCAGCAGCCTGGGAGCAGGGAGGGAGACCCAGTACTTC	.	.	TRBV3-1/TRBV3-2	TRBJ2-5
CASKMVSGSYEQYF	TGTGCCAGTAAAATGGTGTCAGGCTCCTACGAGCAGTACTTC	.	.	TRBV19	TRBJ2-7
CASSSHDRAYAEQFF	TGTGCCAGCAGCTCCCACGACAGGGCGTACGCTGAGCAGTTCTTC	.	TRBD1	TRBV28	TRBJ2-1
CASSYTGFDYGYTF	TGTGCCAGCAGCTATACAGGGTTTGACTATGGCTACACCTTC	.	.	TRBV5-4	TRBJ1-2
CASSVGPTGELFF	TGTGCCAGCAGCGTGGGGCCCACCGGGGAGCTGTTTTTT	.	.	TRBV9	TRBJ2-2
CASSQNLGLAGAGTYEQYF	TGTGCCAGCAGCCAAAACCTAGGACTAGCGGGAGCGGGAACCTACGAGCAGTACTTC	.	TRBD2	TRBV3-1/TRBV3-2	TRBJ2-7
CASSLGPAISYGYTF	TGTGCCAGCAGCTTGGGACCAGCCATTTCCTATGGCTACACCTTC	.	.	TRBV5-6	TRBJ1-2
CSASGQGTIQYF	TGCAGCGCCTCAGGACAGGGTACCATTCAGTACTTC	.	TRBD1	TRBV29-1	TRBJ2-4
CASSSYRDRGLYEQYF	TGCGCCAGCAGCTCTTACCGGGACAGGGGGCTCTACGAGCAGTACTTC	.	TRBD1	TRBV5-1	TRBJ2-7
CASTGLGGYTF	TGTGCCAGCACAGGGCTTGGTGGCTACACCTTC	.	.	TRBV6-6	TRBJ1-2
CASSQVRGGSGYEQYF	TGTGCCAGCAGCCAAGTCCGAGGCGGGAGTGGGTACGAGCAGTACTTC	.	TRBD2	TRBV3-1/TRBV3-2	TRBJ2-7
CASSSTPEVGNYGYTF	TGTGCCAGCAGCTCCACCCCTGAGGTGGGGAACTATGGCTACACCTTC	once	.	TRBV5-6	TRBJ1-2
CASSLAKTGGTEAFF	TGTGCCAGCAGCTTGGCCAAGACAGGGGGCACTGAAGCTTTCTTT	few	TRBD1	TRBV5-4	TRBJ1-1
CATSVASGMVGEQFF	TGTGCCACCAGTGTAGCTAGCGGGATGGTTGGTGAGCAGTTCTTC	.	TRBD2	TRBV24-1	TRBJ2-1
CASSLEGTTKETQYF	TGTGCCAGCAGCTTAGAAGGGACAACCAAAGAGACCCAGTACTTC	.	.	TRBV11-2	TRBJ2-5
CASSEGIQPYSYEQYF	TGTGCCAGCAGTGAAGGTATCCAGCCCTACTCCTACGAGCAGTACTTC	.	.	TRBV6-1	TRBJ2-7
CASSPKTGNTEAFF	TGCGCCAGCAGCCCCAAGACAGGGAACACTGAAGCTTTCTTT	.	.	TRBV5-1	TRBJ1-1
CASSPLTTSGTGDTQYF	TGCGCCAGCAGCCCATTAACCACTAGCGGGACGGGAGATACGCAGTATTTT	.	TRBD2	TRBV4-1	TRBJ2-3
CAWRGQGDNYGYTF	TGTGCCTGGAGAGGACAGGGGGATAACTATGGCTACACCTTC	.	TRBD1	TRBV30	TRBJ1-2
CASGGTLNTEAFF	TGCGCCAGCGGGGGGACTTTGAACACTGAAGCTTTCTTT	.	.	TRBV5-1	TRBJ1-1
CASSPSTDTQYF	TGTGCCAGCAGCCCCTCCACAGATACGCAGTATTTT	.	.	TRBV3-1/TRBV3-2	TRBJ2-3
CASSPSTGRYGYTF	TGTGCCAGCAGCCCATCGACAGGGAGGTATGGCTACACCTTC	.	TRBD1	TRBV6-5	TRBJ1-2
CASSLGRNYGYTF	TGTGCCAGCAGTTTAGGCAGGAACTATGGCTACACCTTC	.	.	TRBV12-3/TRBV12-4	TRBJ1-2
CASSLGTRRGEQYF	TGTGCCAGCAGCTTAGGGACTAGAAGGGGCGAGCAGTACTTC	.	TRBD2	TRBV7-9	TRBJ2-7
CATSEGGWSTEAFF	TGTGCCACCAGTGAAGGGGGTTGGTCAACTGAAGCTTTCTTT	.	.	TRBV24-1	TRBJ1-1
CASSDSTGSYEQYF	TGTGCCAGTAGTGACTCGACAGGATCCTACGAGCAGTACTTC	.	.	TRBV19	TRBJ2-7
CASTATGTYEQYF	TGCGCCAGCACCGCGACGGGTACCTACGAGCAGTACTTC	.	.	TRBV5-1	TRBJ2-7
CASSQGPTESNQPQHF	TGTGCCAGCAGCCAGGGACCTACAGAAAGCAATCAGCCCCAGCATTTT	.	.	TRBV4-2	TRBJ1-5